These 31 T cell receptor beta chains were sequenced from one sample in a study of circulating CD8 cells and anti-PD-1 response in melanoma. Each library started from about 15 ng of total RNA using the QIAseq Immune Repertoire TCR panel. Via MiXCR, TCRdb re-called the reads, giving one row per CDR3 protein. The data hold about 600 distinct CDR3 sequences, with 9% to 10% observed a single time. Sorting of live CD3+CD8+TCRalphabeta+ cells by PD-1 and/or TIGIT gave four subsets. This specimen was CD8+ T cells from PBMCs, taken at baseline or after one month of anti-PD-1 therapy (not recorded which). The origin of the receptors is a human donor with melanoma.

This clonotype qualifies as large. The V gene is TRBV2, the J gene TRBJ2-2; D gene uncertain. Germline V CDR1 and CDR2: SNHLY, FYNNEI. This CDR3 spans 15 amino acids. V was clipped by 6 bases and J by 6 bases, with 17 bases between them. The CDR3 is CASSSGKLIPGELFF. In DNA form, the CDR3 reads TGTGCCAGCAGCTCAGGAAAGCTGATTCCCGGGGAGCTGTTTTTT.

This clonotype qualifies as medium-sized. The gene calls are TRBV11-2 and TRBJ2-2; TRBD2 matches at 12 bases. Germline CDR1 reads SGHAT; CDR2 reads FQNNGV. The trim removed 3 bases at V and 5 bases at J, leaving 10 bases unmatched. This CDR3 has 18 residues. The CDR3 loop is CASSFPTSGRRGTGELFF. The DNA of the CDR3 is TGTGCCAGCAGCTTCCCGACTAGCGGGAGAAGAGGGACCGGGGAGCTGTTTTTT.

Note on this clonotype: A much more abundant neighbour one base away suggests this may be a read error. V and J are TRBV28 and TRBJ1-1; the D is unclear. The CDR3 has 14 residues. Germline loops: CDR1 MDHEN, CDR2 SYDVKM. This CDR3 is CSTEPKEGDTEAFF. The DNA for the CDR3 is TGTTCCACAGAACCCAAGGAGGGAGACACTGAAGCTTTCTTT.

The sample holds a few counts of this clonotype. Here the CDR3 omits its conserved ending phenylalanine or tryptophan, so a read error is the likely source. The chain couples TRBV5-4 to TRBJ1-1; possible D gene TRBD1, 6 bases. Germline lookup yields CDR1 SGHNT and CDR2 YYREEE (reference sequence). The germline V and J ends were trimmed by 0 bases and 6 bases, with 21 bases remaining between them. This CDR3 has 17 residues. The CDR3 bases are TGTGCCAGCAGCTTGGGGGACAATGACGGGTATCTTCCTGAAGCTTTCCTT. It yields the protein CASSLGDNDGYLPEAFL.

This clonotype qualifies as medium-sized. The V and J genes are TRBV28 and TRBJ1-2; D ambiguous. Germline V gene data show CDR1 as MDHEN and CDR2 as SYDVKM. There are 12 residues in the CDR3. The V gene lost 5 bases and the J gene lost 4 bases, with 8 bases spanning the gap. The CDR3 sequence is CASSKDSYGYTF. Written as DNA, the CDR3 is TGTGCCAGCAGTAAGGATAGCTATGGCTACACCTTC.

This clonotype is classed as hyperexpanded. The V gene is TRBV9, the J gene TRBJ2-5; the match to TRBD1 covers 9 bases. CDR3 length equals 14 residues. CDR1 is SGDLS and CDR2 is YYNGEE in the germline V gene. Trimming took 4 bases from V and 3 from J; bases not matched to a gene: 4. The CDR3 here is CASSPRDREETQYF. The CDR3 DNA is TGTGCCAGCAGCCCCCGGGACAGGGAAGAGACCCAGTACTTC.

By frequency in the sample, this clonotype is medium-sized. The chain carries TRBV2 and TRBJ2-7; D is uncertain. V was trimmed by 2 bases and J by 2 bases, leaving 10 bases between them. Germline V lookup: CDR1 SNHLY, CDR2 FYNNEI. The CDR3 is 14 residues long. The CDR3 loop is CASSELSVAYEQYF. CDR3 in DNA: TGTGCCAGCAGTGAACTTTCAGTAGCCTACGAGCAGTACTTC.

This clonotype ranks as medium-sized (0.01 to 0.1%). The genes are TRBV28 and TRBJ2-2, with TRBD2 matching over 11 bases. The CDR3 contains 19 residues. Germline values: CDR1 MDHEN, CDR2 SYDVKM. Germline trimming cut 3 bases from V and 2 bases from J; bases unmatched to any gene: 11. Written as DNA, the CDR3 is TGTGCCAGCAGTTTCCTACTAGCGGGAGTTCTTAAAAACACCGGGGAGCTGTTTTTT. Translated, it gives CASSFLLAGVLKNTGELFF.

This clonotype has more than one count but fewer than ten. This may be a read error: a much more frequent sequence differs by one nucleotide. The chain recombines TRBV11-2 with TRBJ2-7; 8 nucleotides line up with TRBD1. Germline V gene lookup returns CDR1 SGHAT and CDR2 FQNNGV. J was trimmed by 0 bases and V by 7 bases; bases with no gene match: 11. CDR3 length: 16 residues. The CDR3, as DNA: TGTGCCAGCACCCTGCCGGGGGACAGGAGCTCCTACGAGCAGTACTTC. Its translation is CASTLPGDRSSYEQYF.

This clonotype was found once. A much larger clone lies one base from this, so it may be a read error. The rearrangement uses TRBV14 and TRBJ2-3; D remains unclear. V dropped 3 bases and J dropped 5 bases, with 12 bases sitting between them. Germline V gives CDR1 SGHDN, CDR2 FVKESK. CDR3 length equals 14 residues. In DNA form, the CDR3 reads TGTGCCAGCAGCCACTGGGCAACCAAAGATACGCAGTATTTT. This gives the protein CASSHWATKDTQYF.

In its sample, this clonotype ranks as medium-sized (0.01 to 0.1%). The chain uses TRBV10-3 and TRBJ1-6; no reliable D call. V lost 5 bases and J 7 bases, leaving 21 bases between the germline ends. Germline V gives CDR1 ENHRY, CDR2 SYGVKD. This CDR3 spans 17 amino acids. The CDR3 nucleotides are TGTGCCATCAGTCGCCCGGACGCCCTTGGAAGAAATTCACCCCTCCACTTT. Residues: CAISRPDALGRNSPLHF.

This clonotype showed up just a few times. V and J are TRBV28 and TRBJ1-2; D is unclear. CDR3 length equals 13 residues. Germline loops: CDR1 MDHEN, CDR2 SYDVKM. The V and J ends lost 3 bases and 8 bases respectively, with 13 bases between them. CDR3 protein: CASSFKWAEGYTF. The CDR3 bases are TGTGCCAGCAGTTTCAAGTGGGCGGAAGGCTACACCTTC.

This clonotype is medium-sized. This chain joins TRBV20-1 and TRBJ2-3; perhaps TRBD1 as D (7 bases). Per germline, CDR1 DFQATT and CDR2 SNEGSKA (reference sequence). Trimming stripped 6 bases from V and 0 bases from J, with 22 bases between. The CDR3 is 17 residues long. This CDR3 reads CSARDSLTGTSTDTQYF. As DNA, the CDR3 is TGCAGTGCCCGGGACAGCCTAACGGGGACTAGCACAGATACGCAGTATTTT.

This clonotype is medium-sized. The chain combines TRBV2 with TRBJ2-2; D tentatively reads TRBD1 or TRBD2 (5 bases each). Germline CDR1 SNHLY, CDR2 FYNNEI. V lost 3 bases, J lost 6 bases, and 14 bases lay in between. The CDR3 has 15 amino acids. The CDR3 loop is CASSDGAVAPGELFF. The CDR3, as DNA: TGTGCCAGCAGTGACGGGGCCGTGGCGCCCGGGGAGCTGTTTTTT.

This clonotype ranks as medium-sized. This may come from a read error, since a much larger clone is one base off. CDR3 DNA sequence: TGCAGTGCTCCCTCCCTAGGGGAAATAGTAAACATTCAGTACTTC. This translates into CSAPSLGEIVNIQYF. V and J are TRBV20-1 and TRBJ2-4; a possible D gene is TRBD1 (5 bases). V lost 5 bases to trimming and J lost 6 bases, with 20 bases between them. The CDR3 totals 15 residues. Germline V gives CDR1 DFQATT, CDR2 SNEGSKA (reference sequence).

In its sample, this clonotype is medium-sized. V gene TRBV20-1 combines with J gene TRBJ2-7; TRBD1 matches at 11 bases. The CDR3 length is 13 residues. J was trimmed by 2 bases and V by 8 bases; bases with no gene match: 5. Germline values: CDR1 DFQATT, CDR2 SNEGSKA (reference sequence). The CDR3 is CSKKGQGAYEQYF. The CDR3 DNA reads TGCAGTAAAAAGGGACAGGGGGCCTACGAGCAGTACTTC.

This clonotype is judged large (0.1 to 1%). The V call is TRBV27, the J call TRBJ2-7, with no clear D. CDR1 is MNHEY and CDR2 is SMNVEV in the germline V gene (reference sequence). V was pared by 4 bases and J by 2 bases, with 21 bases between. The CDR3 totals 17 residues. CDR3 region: CASSSGRPERKTYEQYF. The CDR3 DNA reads TGTGCCAGCAGTTCCGGGCGGCCTGAGAGGAAAACCTACGAGCAGTACTTC.

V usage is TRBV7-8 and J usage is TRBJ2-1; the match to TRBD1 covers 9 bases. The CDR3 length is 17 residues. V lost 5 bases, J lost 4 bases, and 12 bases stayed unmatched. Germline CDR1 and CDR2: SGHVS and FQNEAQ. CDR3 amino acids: CASSPYHRDREYNEQFF. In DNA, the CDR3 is TGTGCCAGCAGCCCTTATCACCGGGACAGGGAATACAATGAGCAGTTCTTC.

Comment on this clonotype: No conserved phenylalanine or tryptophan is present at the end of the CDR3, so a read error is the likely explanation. The CDR3, as DNA: TGTGCCAGCAGTTTCCCCGTAGACAGGGGGATTTATGGCTACACCTCC. Amino acid sequence: CASSFPVDRGIYGYTS. The chain combines TRBV28 with TRBJ1-2; 9 positions match TRBD1. The junction had 10 bases not matched to a gene; V was cut back by 3 bases and J by 5 bases. Germline V gives CDR1 MDHEN, CDR2 SYDVKM. The CDR3 spans 16 residues.

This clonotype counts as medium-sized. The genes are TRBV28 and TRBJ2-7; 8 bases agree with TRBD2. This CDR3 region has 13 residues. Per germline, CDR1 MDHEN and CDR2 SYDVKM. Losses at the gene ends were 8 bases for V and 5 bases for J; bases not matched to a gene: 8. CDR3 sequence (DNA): TGTGCCAGCCGAGGACTAGCAGCCCACGAGCAGTACTTC. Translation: CASRGLAAHEQYF.

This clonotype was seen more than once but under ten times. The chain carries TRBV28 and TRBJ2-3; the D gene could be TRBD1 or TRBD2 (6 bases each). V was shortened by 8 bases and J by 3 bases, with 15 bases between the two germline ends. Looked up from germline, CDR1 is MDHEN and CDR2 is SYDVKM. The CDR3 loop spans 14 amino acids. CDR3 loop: CASSYRGRTDTQYF. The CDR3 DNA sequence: TGTGCCAGCTCTTATCGGGGGCGAACAGATACGCAGTATTTT.

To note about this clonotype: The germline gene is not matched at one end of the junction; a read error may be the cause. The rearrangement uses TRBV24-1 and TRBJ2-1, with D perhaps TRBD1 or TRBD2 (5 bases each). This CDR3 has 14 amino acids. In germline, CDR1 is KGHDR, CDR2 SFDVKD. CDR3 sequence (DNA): TGTGTCACCAGTGAAACCGGGGCTCACAATGAGCAGTTCTTC. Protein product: CVTSETGAHNEQFF.

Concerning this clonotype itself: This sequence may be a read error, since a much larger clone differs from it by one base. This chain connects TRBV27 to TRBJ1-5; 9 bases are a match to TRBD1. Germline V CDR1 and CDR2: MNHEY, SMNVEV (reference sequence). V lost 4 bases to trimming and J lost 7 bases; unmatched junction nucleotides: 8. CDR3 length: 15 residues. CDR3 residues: CASSYRQGVGQPQHF. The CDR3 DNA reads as TGTGCCAGCAGTTACAGACAGGGGGTTGGGCAGCCCCAGCATTTT.

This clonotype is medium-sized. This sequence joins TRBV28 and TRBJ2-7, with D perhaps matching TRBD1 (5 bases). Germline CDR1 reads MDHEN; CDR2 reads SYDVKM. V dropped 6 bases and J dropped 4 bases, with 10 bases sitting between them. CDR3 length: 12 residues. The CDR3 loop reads CASRSQGYEQYF. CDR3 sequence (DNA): TGTGCCAGCAGATCCCAGGGTTACGAGCAGTACTTC. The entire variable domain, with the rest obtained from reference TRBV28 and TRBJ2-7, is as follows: DVKVTQSSRYLVKRTGEKVFLECVQDMDHENMFWYRQDPGLGLRLIYFSYDVKMKEKGDIPEGYSVSREKKERFSLILESASTNQTSMYLCASRSQGYEQYFGPGTRLTVT.

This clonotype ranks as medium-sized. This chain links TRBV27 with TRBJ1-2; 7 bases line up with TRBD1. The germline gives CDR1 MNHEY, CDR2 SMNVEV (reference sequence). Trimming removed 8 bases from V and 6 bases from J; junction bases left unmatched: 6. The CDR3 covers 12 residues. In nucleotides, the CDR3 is TGTGCCAGCCGCATAGGGGGCAATGGCTACACCTTC. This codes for CASRIGGNGYTF.

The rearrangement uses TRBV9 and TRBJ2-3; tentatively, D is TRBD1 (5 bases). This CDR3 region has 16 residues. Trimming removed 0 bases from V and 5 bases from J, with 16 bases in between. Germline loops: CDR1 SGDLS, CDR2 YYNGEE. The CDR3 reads CASSVDASWGIDTQYF. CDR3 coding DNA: TGTGCCAGCAGCGTAGACGCCAGCTGGGGCATAGATACGCAGTATTTT.

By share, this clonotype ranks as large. Here the CDR3 DNA reads TGTGCCACCAGCCACCTGACAGGGGAAGCGAAGGAGACCCAGTACTTC. Amino acids: CATSHLTGEAKETQYF. The chain has TRBV24-1 and TRBJ2-5, with 8 nucleotides matching TRBD1. Germline V lookup: CDR1 KGHDR, CDR2 SFDVKD. The V gene end was trimmed by 7 bases and the J gene end by 5 bases; junction bases not matched to a gene: 14. This CDR3 contains 16 residues.

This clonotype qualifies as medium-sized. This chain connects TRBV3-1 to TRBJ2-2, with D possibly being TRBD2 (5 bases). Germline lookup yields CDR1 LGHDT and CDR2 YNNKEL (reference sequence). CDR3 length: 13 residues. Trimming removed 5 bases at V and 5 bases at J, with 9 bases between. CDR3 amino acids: CASSSPGTGELFF. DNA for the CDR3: TGTGCCAGCAGCAGTCCGGGGACCGGGGAGCTGTTTTTT.

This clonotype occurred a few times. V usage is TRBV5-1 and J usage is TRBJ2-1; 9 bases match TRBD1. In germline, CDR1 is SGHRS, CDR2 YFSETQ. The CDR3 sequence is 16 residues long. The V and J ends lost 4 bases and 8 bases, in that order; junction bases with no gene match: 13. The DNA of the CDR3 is TGCGCCAGCAGCAGATCCGGGACAGGGAAATTGTATGAGCAGTTCTTC. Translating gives CASSRSGTGKLYEQFF. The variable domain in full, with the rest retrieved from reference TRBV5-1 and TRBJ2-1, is KAGVTQTPRYLIKTRGQQVTLSCSPISGHRSVSWYQQTPGQGLQFLFEYFSETQRNKGNFPGRFSGRQFSNSRSEMNVSTLELGDSALYLCASSRSGTGKLYEQFFGPGTRLTVL.

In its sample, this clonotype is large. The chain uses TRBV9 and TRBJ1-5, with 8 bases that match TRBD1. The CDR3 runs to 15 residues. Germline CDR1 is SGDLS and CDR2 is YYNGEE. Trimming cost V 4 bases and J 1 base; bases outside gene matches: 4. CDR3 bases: TGTGCCAGCAGCAAAACAGGGGGAAGCAATCAGCCCCAGCATTTT. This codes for CASSKTGGSNQPQHF. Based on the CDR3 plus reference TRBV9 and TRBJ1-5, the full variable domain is DSGVTQTPKHLITATGQRVTLRCSPRSGDLSVYWYQQSLDQGLQFLIQYYNGEERAKGNILERFSAQQFPDLHSELNLSSLELGDSALYFCASSKTGGSNQPQHFGDGTRLSIL.

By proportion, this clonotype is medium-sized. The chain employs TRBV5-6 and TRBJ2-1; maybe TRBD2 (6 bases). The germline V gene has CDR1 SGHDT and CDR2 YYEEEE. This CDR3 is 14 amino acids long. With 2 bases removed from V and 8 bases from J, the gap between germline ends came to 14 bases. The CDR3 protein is CASSFARGGDEQFF. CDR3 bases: TGTGCCAGCAGCTTTGCTCGGGGAGGCGATGAGCAGTTCTTC.